This TCR beta chain stems from a study of shared clonotypes between healthy human individuals. Across the study: Donor composition was a couple of women and three men, aged 18 to 49. Each donor's CD4 naive and CD4 memory cells filled three plates apiece, CD8 naive two, and CD8 memory one.

On sorted subsets, replicate PCRs used about 0.2 ug DNA, or 30,000 or so T cell genomes. The protocol was immunoSEQ multiplex PCR, while the TCRdb copy is restricted to in-frame clones and leaves out a portion. The sample includes 2 million to 2.5 million clones, 85% to 95% of them seen just once. The V gene's germline CDR1 is SGHRS and CDR2 YFSETQ. The CDR3 is made up of 14 amino acids. The V gene lost 5 bases and the J gene lost 5 bases, with 16 bases spanning the gap. The count of this clone is one. The chain links TRBV5-1 to TRBJ1-1; possibly TRBD1 for D (5 bases). The sequence derives from a man in his late teens or twenties in good health. Some clones in this sample may be carry-over from other donors' samples. Sequenced material: naive CD4+ T cells from PBMCs. As to subset: CD45RA+ positively selected. CDR3 nucleotide sequence: TGCGCCAGCAGGGAGCAGGGTCGAGGAACTGAAGCTTTCTTT. Its protein product is CASREQGRGTEAFF.